Each of the 21 T cell receptor beta chains below was sequenced from the same sample in a study of shared clonotypes between healthy human individuals. Profiling relied on immunoSEQ multiplex PCR, and the TCRdb table lists in-frame clones only, not all of them. The sample holds roughly 2.5 million clones, more than 80% seen once. Sequencing was carried out using naive CD4+ T cells sorted from blood. Subset reported: CD45RA+ positively selected. The origin of the receptors is a man aged 18 to 29 in good health.

In the case of this clone: This sample also contains other DNA sequences that code for the same CDR3. The V call is TRBV18, the J call TRBJ2-7; TRBD2 aligns across 11 bases. The CDR3 length is 14 residues. Germline V gives CDR1 KGHSH, CDR2 LQKENI. The J segment lost 3 bases and the V segment lost 4 bases, leaving 2 bases of the junction unmatched. This CDR3 is CASSLGTSGYEQYF. The CDR3 nucleotides are TGTGCCAGCTCACTGGGGACTAGCGGCTACGAGCAGTACTTC.

This chain joins TRBV5-4 and TRBJ1-2; the D gene is possibly TRBD1 (6 bases). The CDR3 sequence is 17 residues long. The ends were cut back, 6 bases at V and 3 bases at J, with 24 bases in the middle. Germline lookup yields CDR1 SGHNT and CDR2 YYREEE (reference sequence). The CDR3 here is CASIQSGGVVSYYGYTF. The DNA for the CDR3 is TGTGCCAGCATCCAGTCGGGGGGCGTCGTAAGCTACTATGGCTACACCTTC. The full variable domain, completed using reference TRBV5-4 and TRBJ1-2, is ETGVTQSPTHLIKTRGQQVTLRCSSQSGHNTVSWYQQALGQGPQFIFQYYREEENGRGNFPPRFSGLQFPNYSSELNVNALELDDSALYLCASIQSGGVVSYYGYTFGSGTRLTVV.

The V and J genes are TRBV2 and TRBJ2-7; 11 bases agree with TRBD1. CDR1 and CDR2 from the germline V gene are SNHLY and FYNNEI. The CDR3 consists of 15 residues. After removal of 4 bases from V and 2 bases from J, the junction contained 4 bases not matched to a gene. CDR3: CASSGWGQGAYEQYF. The CDR3 DNA is TGTGCCAGCAGTGGATGGGGACAGGGGGCCTACGAGCAGTACTTC.

The J gene is TRBJ2-7, the V gene TRBV5-1; TRBD2 might be the D (6 bases). The germline CDR1 and CDR2 sequences are SGHRS and YFSETQ. Trimming took off 5 bases at V and 0 bases at J, with 9 bases between the two ends. CDR3 length: 13 residues. The CDR3 region has the DNA TGCGCCAGCAGTTTCGGGAGCTCCTACGAGCAGTACTTC. The encoded protein is CASSFGSSYEQYF. Based on the CDR3 plus reference TRBV5-1 and TRBJ2-7, the full variable domain is KAGVTQTPRYLIKTRGQQVTLSCSPISGHRSVSWYQQTPGQGLQFLFEYFSETQRNKGNFPGRFSGRQFSNSRSEMNVSTLELGDSALYLCASSFGSSYEQYFGPGTRLTVT.

The J gene is TRBJ1-5, the V gene TRBV7-9; 7 bases are a match to TRBD1. The CDR3 spans 17 residues. V was clipped by 0 bases and J by 4 bases; unmatched bases: 9. Germline CDR1 SEHNR, CDR2 FQNEAQ (reference sequence). CDR3 amino acids: CASSLAGWGTENQPQHF. CDR3 DNA sequence: TGTGCCAGCAGCTTAGCGGGCTGGGGGACAGAAAATCAGCCCCAGCATTTT. The whole variable domain, remainder taken from reference TRBV7-9 and TRBJ1-5, is DTGVSQNPRHKITKRGQNVTFRCDPISEHNRLYWYRQTLGQGPEFLTYFQNEAQLEKSRLLSDRFSAERPKGSFSTLEIQRTEQGDSAMYLCASSLAGWGTENQPQHFGDGTRLSIL.

The chain has TRBV10-3 and TRBJ1-2; unclear D gene. The length of the CDR3 is 15 residues. The V and J ends lost 2 bases and 2 bases respectively, with 12 bases between them. The germline gives CDR1 ENHRY, CDR2 SYGVKD. For the CDR3, the DNA is TGTGCCATCAGTGAGGTCGCCCTAGGGAACTATGGCTACACCTTC. As protein: CAISEVALGNYGYTF.

The chain has TRBV19 and TRBJ2-2; D is perhaps TRBD2 (5 bases). Germline-derived CDR1 and CDR2 are LNHDA and SQIVND (reference sequence). V lost 11 bases and J 1 base, leaving 20 bases between the germline ends. This CDR3 is 16 amino acids long. CDR3 nucleotide sequence: TGTGCCTCAACTCGGGGTGCAGGTATGAACACCGGGGAGCTGTTTTTT. This sequence encodes CASTRGAGMNTGELFF.

The V and J genes are TRBV30 and TRBJ1-1, with 7 bases identical to TRBD1. This CDR3 has 14 amino acids. After removal of 2 bases from V and 4 bases from J, the junction contained 7 bases not matched to a gene. Germline V CDR1 and CDR2: GTSNPN, SVGIG (reference sequence). CDR3 residues: CAWSYGRGTTEAFF. The CDR3 bases are TGTGCCTGGAGTTATGGCAGGGGGACCACTGAAGCTTTCTTT.

A single count supports this clone. CDR3 in DNA: TGTGCCAGCAGTGGAGTACAGGGCCGCACTGAAGCTTTCTTT. It is translated as CASSGVQGRTEAFF. The chain recombines TRBV2 with TRBJ1-1; TRBD1 might be the D (6 bases). CDR3 length: 14 amino acids. The germline V gene has CDR1 SNHLY and CDR2 FYNNEI. V gave up 4 bases and J gave up 4 bases, with 13 bases separating them.

The V and J genes are TRBV6-5 and TRBJ2-4; TRBD2 is a possible D gene (6 bases). The length of the CDR3 is 15 residues. V was cut by 4 bases and J by 3 bases, with 13 bases left in between. The germline gives CDR1 MNHEY, CDR2 SVGAGI. The CDR3 coding sequence is TGTGCCAGCAGTTGGGGGGAGGCGGGCAAAAACATTCAGTACTTC. This gives the protein CASSWGEAGKNIQYF.

J is TRBJ1-3 and V is TRBV6-6, with D hard to call. This CDR3 is 13 amino acids long. Trimming stripped 7 bases from V and 9 bases from J, with 16 bases between. Germline loops: CDR1 MNHNY, CDR2 SVGAGI (reference sequence). The CDR3 bases are TGTGCCAGCATCAACTCCGACTACTTCACCATATATTTT. It codes for CASINSDYFTIYF.

This clone has only one observation. The chain combines TRBV19 with TRBJ1-2, with TRBD1 as a possible D gene (6 bases). Germline V lookup: CDR1 LNHDA, CDR2 SQIVND (reference sequence). Trimming took off 7 bases at V and 0 bases at J, with 15 bases between the two ends. This CDR3 region has 15 residues. CDR3 sequence (DNA): TGTGCCAGTAACCCCGGACAGACTGCTAACTATGGCTACACCTTC. Amino acid sequence: CASNPGQTANYGYTF. The whole variable domain, filled in from reference TRBV19 and TRBJ1-2, reads DGGITQSPKYLFRKEGQNVTLSCEQNLNHDAMYWYRQDPGQGLRLIYYSQIVNDFQKGDIAEGYSVSREKKESFPLTVTSAQKNPTAFYLCASNPGQTANYGYTFGSGTRLTVV.

The chain recombines TRBV28 with TRBJ2-3; 8 bases are shared with TRBD2. Losses at the gene ends were 3 bases for V and 6 bases for J; bases not matched to a gene: 8. The CDR3 totals 15 residues. The V gene's germline CDR1 is MDHEN and CDR2 SYDVKM. The CDR3 coding sequence is TGTGCCAGCAGTTTGTATGGGACGGGGGGGGATACGCAGTATTTT. The encoded protein is CASSLYGTGGDTQYF.

The V call is TRBV4-3, the J call TRBJ1-2; tentatively, D is TRBD1 (6 bases). Looked up from germline, CDR1 is LGHNA and CDR2 is YSLEER. Trimming cost V 3 bases and J 4 bases, with 18 bases left between them. This CDR3 region has 16 residues. CDR3 loop: CASSHLGGGQTYGYTF. Here the CDR3 DNA reads TGCGCCAGCAGCCATTTAGGCGGGGGGCAGACCTATGGCTACACCTTC.

Written as DNA, the CDR3 is TGCGCCAGCAGCTTGGCCTCCTCTAGCGGGACTTACGAGCAGTACTTC. This codes for CASSLASSSGTYEQYF. V gene TRBV5-1 combines with J gene TRBJ2-7, with 9 positions matching TRBD2. Germline V lookup: CDR1 SGHRS, CDR2 YFSETQ. This CDR3 contains 16 residues. V gave up 0 bases and J gave up 4 bases; unmatched junction bases: 8.

This clone was counted between two and nine times. The chain joins TRBV28 to TRBJ2-2; tentatively, D is TRBD1 (6 bases). V was cut by 6 bases and J by 0 bases, with 14 bases left in between. The CDR3 totals 16 residues. Germline V gives CDR1 MDHEN, CDR2 SYDVKM. The CDR3 DNA sequence: TGTGCCAGCAGCCCCTCGGACAGTGCGAACACCGGGGAGCTGTTTTTT. Translating gives CASSPSDSANTGELFF.

V usage is TRBV7-6 and J usage is TRBJ2-2, with 8 bases fitting TRBD1. With V trimmed by 2 bases and J by 4 bases, 9 bases remained unmatched. This CDR3 has 17 residues. Germline CDR1 SGHVS, CDR2 FNYEAQ. DNA for the CDR3: TGTGCCAGCAGCTTAAGGCAGGGGGCTTCAGCCACCGGGGAGCTGTTTTTT. It encodes CASSLRQGASATGELFF.

This chain links TRBV6-1 with TRBJ2-2; D is ambiguous. The germline V gene has CDR1 MNHNS and CDR2 SASEGT. This CDR3 region has 18 residues. V lost 6 bases and J lost 3, with 23 bases in between. The CDR3 is CASSELVPVSRYTGELFF. The CDR3, as DNA: TGTGCCAGCAGCGAACTCGTGCCGGTCTCGCGGTACACCGGGGAGCTGTTTTTT.

The chain uses TRBV11-3 and TRBJ2-1; D unresolved. V gave up 4 bases and J gave up 13 bases, with 14 bases separating them. The germline V gene encodes CDR1 SGHNT and CDR2 YENEEA. The CDR3 contains 12 residues. CDR3 amino acids: CASSSGPSSQFF. The CDR3 nucleotides read TGTGCCAGCAGCTCTGGTCCGTCTAGTCAGTTCTTC.

This chain joins TRBV7-2 and TRBJ1-2, with D unclear. Germline CDR1 and CDR2: SGHTA and FQGNSA. Between the trimmed V and J ends, which lost 10 bases and 7 bases, there was a span of 13 bases. This CDR3 comprises 11 residues. In DNA form, the CDR3 reads TGTGCCACGAATAGAGGAGGTGGCTACACCTTC. Translated: CATNRGGGYTF.

This clone appeared a single time. J is TRBJ1-1 and V is TRBV11-2; no clear D. The V end was cut by 4 bases, the J end by 0 bases, with 9 bases between. The CDR3 covers 14 residues. The V gene's germline CDR1 is SGHAT and CDR2 FQNNGV. The CDR3 region has the DNA TGTGCCAGCAGCTCCAGAGATCTGAACACTGAAGCTTTCTTT. Translation gives CASSSRDLNTEAFF.